One sample yielded the 32 T cell receptor beta chains listed below, sequenced in a study of blood T cells in healthy people across ages. It was with a sample-barcoded 5' primer and a J-beta primer mix that a second PCR of roughly 7 to 12 cycles was run. TCRdb independently ran MiXCR on the 5' RACE reads; one entry per CDR3 protein. The table has around 1,700,000 distinct CDR3 sequences, 28% seen once; the top ten hold roughly 8%. Sequencing used blood. All receptors come from a woman aged 25-40 years in good health.

The genes are TRBV25-1 and TRBJ2-1; 11 bases match TRBD2. There are 16 residues in the CDR3. CDR1 and CDR2 (germline): MGHDK, SYGVNS. The V gene end was trimmed by 3 bases and the J gene end by 8 bases; junction bases not matched to a gene: 9. CDR3 coding DNA: TGTGCCAGCAGTGATCGGCTAGCGGGAGGTTCGTATGAGCAGTTCTTC. Protein product: CASSDRLAGGSYEQFF.

The sample holds many counts of this clonotype. The chain recombines TRBV6-2 or TRBV6-3 with TRBJ2-7; unclear D gene. V was shortened by 3 bases and J by 7 bases, with 10 bases between the two germline ends. The CDR3 covers 12 residues. CDR1 and CDR2 from the germline V gene are MNHEY and SVGEGT. CDR3 sequence: CASSYSFREQYF. DNA for the CDR3: TGTGCCAGCAGTTATAGTTTTCGAGAGCAGTACTTC.

A word on this clonotype: This may come from a read error, since a much larger clone is one base off. V gene TRBV5-1 combines with J gene TRBJ2-5; D may correspond to TRBD1 or TRBD2 (5 bases each). This CDR3 has 15 residues. From germline, CDR1 is SGHRS and CDR2 YFSETQ. The germline V and J ends were trimmed by 0 bases and 5 bases, with 14 bases remaining between them. The DNA of the CDR3 is TGCGCCAGCAGCTTGGGTGAGGGGTTTGTCGAGACCCAGTACTTC. Translation: CASSLGEGFVETQYF.

The genes are TRBV18 and TRBJ2-5, with TRBD2 matching over 10 bases. Trimming cost V 4 bases and J 5 bases; bases outside gene matches: 7. Germline assignment: CDR1 KGHSH and CDR2 LQKENI. The CDR3 totals 15 residues. CDR3 region: CASSRPSGSEETQYF. CDR3 sequence (DNA): TGTGCCAGCTCACGACCTAGCGGGAGCGAGGAGACCCAGTACTTC.

The chain links TRBV7-2 to TRBJ2-4, with 12 bases aligning to TRBD1. After removal of 5 bases from V and 2 bases from J, the junction contained 10 bases not matched to a gene. Germline CDR1 SGHTA, CDR2 FQGNSA. This CDR3 has 18 residues. The DNA for the CDR3 is TGTGCCAGCAGCCCCGGGACAGGGGGCGCCGGAACCAAAAACATTCAGTACTTC. This encodes CASSPGTGGAGTKNIQYF.

A note on this clonotype: Sequence at one end of the junction differs from germline and may be a read error. J is TRBJ2-3 and V is TRBV3-1; 9 positions match TRBD1. This CDR3 spans 17 amino acids. Germline assignment: CDR1 LGHDT and CDR2 YNNKEL (reference sequence). The CDR3 sequence is CTSSRRQGGKGTDTQYF. CDR3 coding DNA: TGTACCAGCAGCCGACGACAGGGGGGAAAAGGCACAGATACGCAGTATTTT.

The chain is built from TRBV10-1 and TRBJ2-1; D is unresolved. Germline V gene sequence: CDR1 WNHNN, CDR2 SYGVQD (reference sequence). Trimming cost V 3 bases and J 6 bases, with 9 bases left between them. The CDR3 runs 13 residues. CDR3 in amino acids: CASSDTTPNEQFF. In DNA, the CDR3 is TGCGCCAGCAGTGATACTACCCCCAATGAGCAGTTCTTC.

The CDR3 DNA follows: TGCAGTGCTCGAACAGGGACCGGGGCCAACGTCCTGACTTTC. As protein: CSARTGTGANVLTF. This chain joins TRBV20-1 and TRBJ2-6; TRBD1 might be the D (6 bases). This CDR3 has 14 residues. Per the germline V gene, CDR1 is DFQATT and CDR2 is SNEGSKA (reference sequence). Deletions cut 5 bases from V and 4 bases from J, with 12 bases between.

V gene TRBV7-2 combines with J gene TRBJ2-2; 7 bases match TRBD2. Germline CDR1 and CDR2: SGHTA and FQGNSA. With 1 base clipped from V and 4 bases from J, the junction kept 6 bases outside the gene matches. CDR3 length: 16 residues. In DNA form, the CDR3 reads TGTGCCAGCAGCTTAGTCGCGGGGGTCCTCACCGGGGAGCTGTTTTTT. Translated: CASSLVAGVLTGELFF.

Concerning this clonotype: This likely comes from a read error, as the CDR3 has no conserved phenylalanine or tryptophan at its end. V is TRBV5-1 and J is TRBJ2-7; no clear D. The CDR3 loop spans 15 amino acids. The V end lost 1 base, the J end lost 2 bases, and 13 bases lay between the germline ends. Germline V gene data show CDR1 as SGHRS and CDR2 as YFSETQ. The CDR3 region is CASSLLGSLTYEQYY. CDR3 nucleotides: TGCGCCAGCAGCTTGTTAGGCAGCCTCACCTACGAGCAGTACTAC.

Note on this clonotype: A clone one base away is much larger, so this may be a read error. This chain links TRBV12-3 or TRBV12-4 with TRBJ2-5; no firm D call. The CDR3 is 11 amino acids. The CDR3 is CTSSQNGTQYF. In DNA, the CDR3 is TGTACCAGCAGCCAAAACGGGACCCAGTACTTC.

The rearrangement links TRBV7-8 to TRBJ2-5, with 7 bases lining up with TRBD1. Gene TRBJ2-7 matches the end of the DNA better, so the J call may be wrong. Germline CDR1 is SGHVS and CDR2 is FQNEAQ. This CDR3 contains 15 residues. CDR3 DNA sequence: TGTGCCAGCAGTCTCCGGACAGGAAACGCTTACGAGCAGTACTTC. It yields the protein CASSLRTGNAYEQYF.

Points on this clonotype: Compared with germline, one end of the junction differs, possibly owing to a read error. The CDR3 reads CASGLRTSGVSYEQFF. The CDR3 bases are TGCGCCAGCGGCTTGCGGACTAGCGGGGTATCCTACGAGCAGTTCTTC. The chain couples TRBV5-1 to TRBJ2-1, with 12 bases fitting TRBD2. The CDR3 is 16 amino acids. The germline gives CDR1 SGHRS, CDR2 YFSETQ.

This clonotype was seen a few times. The chain carries TRBV6-6 and TRBJ1-5, with TRBD1 matching 10 bases. This CDR3 contains 14 residues. Looked up from germline, CDR1 is MNHNY and CDR2 is SVGAGI (reference sequence). The V and J ends lost 5 bases and 7 bases, in that order; junction bases with no gene match: 5. The CDR3: CASSPGTGVQPQHF. The CDR3 region has the DNA TGTGCCAGCAGTCCCGGGACAGGGGTCCAGCCCCAGCATTTT.

This clonotype was seen many times. The junction shows a germline mismatch at one end, possibly a read error. The rearrangement uses TRBV29-1 and TRBJ2-4; 7 bases line up with TRBD1. From germline, CDR1 is SQVTM and CDR2 ANQGSEA. The CDR3 has 16 residues. The CDR3 DNA follows: TGCAGCGTTTTTTCGAATTACAGGGGTACCAAAAACGTTCAGTACTTC. The encoded protein is CSVFSNYRGTKNVQYF.

This clonotype was counted many times. The chain uses TRBV28 and TRBJ2-3; tentatively, D is TRBD1 or TRBD2 (5 bases each). This CDR3 spans 15 amino acids. V was pared by 6 bases and J by 0 bases, with 13 bases between. Germline-derived CDR1 and CDR2 are MDHEN and SYDVKM. The CDR3 here is CASSPRGVSTDTQYF. The DNA of the CDR3 is TGTGCCAGCAGCCCACGGGGCGTTAGCACAGATACGCAGTATTTT.

This sequence joins TRBV2 and TRBJ2-3; 8 nucleotides match TRBD1. J was trimmed by 1 base and V by 4 bases; bases with no gene match: 4. The CDR3 loop spans 15 amino acids. Germline V CDR1 and CDR2: SNHLY, FYNNEI. The CDR3 DNA follows: TGTGCCAGCAGTGGGCAGGGACAGGGCACAGATACGCAGTATTTT. It encodes CASSGQGQGTDTQYF.

The V gene is TRBV20-1, the J gene TRBJ2-7; 13 bases line up with TRBD2. The CDR3 totals 15 residues. The germline gives CDR1 DFQATT, CDR2 SNEGSKA (reference sequence). V was clipped by 6 bases and J by 2 bases; unmatched bases: 7. This CDR3 reads CSAAPGTSGTYEQYF. The CDR3 DNA is TGCAGTGCCGCCCCGGGGACTAGCGGGACCTACGAGCAGTACTTC.

V usage is TRBV11-2 and J usage is TRBJ2-3; 7 bases align to TRBD2. Per germline, CDR1 SGHAT and CDR2 FQNNGV. The CDR3 extends over 20 amino acids. The V and J ends lost 1 base and 2 bases, in that order; junction bases with no gene match: 18. As DNA, the CDR3 is TGTGCCAGCAGCTTAGCATTCCAATTTTTGGCTAGCGGTCCCACAGATACGCAGTATTTT. Amino acids: CASSLAFQFLASGPTDTQYF. Full variable domain (remainder filled in from reference TRBV11-2 and TRBJ2-3): EAGVAQSPRYKIIEKRQSVAFWCNPISGHATLYWYQQILGQGPKLLIQFQNNGVVDDSQLPKDRFSAERLKGVDSTLKIQPAKLEDSAVYLCASSLAFQFLASGPTDTQYFGPGTRLTVL.

A word on this clonotype: Mismatch with germline at one junction end may stem from a read error. The chain is built from TRBV6-5 and TRBJ1-3; 8 positions agree with TRBD1. CDR3 size: 15 residues. Germline lookup yields CDR1 MNHEY and CDR2 SVGAGI. CDR3 amino acids: CASGGQGKSGNTVYF. Here the CDR3 DNA reads TGTGCCAGCGGAGGACAGGGAAAATCAGGAAACACCGTATATTTT.

V gene TRBV18 combines with J gene TRBJ1-4, with no clear D. V was pared by 0 bases and J by 8 bases, with 16 bases between. The germline V gene encodes CDR1 KGHSH and CDR2 LQKENI. The CDR3 consists of 16 residues. CDR3 in DNA: TGTGCCAGCTCACCACCGTATTACAATTCTGGGGAAAAACTGTTTTTT. Protein product: CASSPPYYNSGEKLFF.

The V gene is TRBV5-1, the J gene TRBJ2-7, with D uncertain. The germline V and J ends were trimmed by 1 base and 3 bases, with 11 bases remaining between them. The CDR3 has 14 residues. Germline V gene lookup returns CDR1 SGHRS and CDR2 YFSETQ. CDR3 coding DNA: TGCGCCAGCAGCTTGACGGCAGTGGGCTACGAGCAGTACTTC. Its protein product is CASSLTAVGYEQYF.

This clonotype has a count of ten or more. V is TRBV20-1 and J is TRBJ2-5; TRBD1 aligns across 8 bases. CDR3 length: 15 amino acids. With 0 bases clipped from V and 1 base from J, the junction kept 4 bases outside the gene matches. Germline V lookup: CDR1 DFQATT, CDR2 SNEGSKA (reference sequence). The CDR3 loop is CSAREQGAVQETQYF. CDR3 nucleotides: TGCAGTGCTAGAGAGCAGGGGGCGGTCCAAGAGACCCAGTACTTC.

V gene TRBV3-1 combines with J gene TRBJ2-1; TRBD2 aligns across 9 bases. Germline V gene data show CDR1 as LGHDT and CDR2 as YNNKEL (reference sequence). V trimming: 3 bases; J trimming: 5 bases; junction bases outside the gene matches: 14. This CDR3 spans 18 amino acids. The DNA of the CDR3 is TGTGCCAGCAGCCACCGGGTAGTCGGGGGACTAGCAAACAATGAGCAGTTCTTC. Translating it yields CASSHRVVGGLANNEQFF.

The chain has TRBV12-3 or TRBV12-4 and TRBJ2-1, with unresolved D. The V end was cut by 3 bases, the J end by 5 bases, with 11 bases between. This CDR3 has 14 residues. CDR3 protein: CASSFETHNNEQFF. For the CDR3, the DNA is TGTGCCAGCAGTTTTGAGACCCACAACAATGAGCAGTTCTTC.

J is TRBJ1-1 and V is TRBV5-1; a weak D match, TRBD1 (6 bases). V was pared by 0 bases and J by 0 bases, with 18 bases between. The CDR3 covers 18 residues. Germline V gives CDR1 SGHRS, CDR2 YFSETQ. The CDR3 region is CASSLAMYGGAMNTEAFF. The DNA for the CDR3 is TGCGCCAGCAGCTTGGCCATGTATGGGGGGGCGATGAACACTGAAGCTTTCTTT.

Many counts were recorded for this clonotype. V gene TRBV27 combines with J gene TRBJ2-7, with D possibly matching TRBD2 (5 bases). The CDR3 runs to 13 residues. The V and J ends lost 5 bases and 4 bases respectively, with 12 bases between them. CDR1 and CDR2 from the germline V gene are MNHEY and SMNVEV (reference sequence). As DNA, the CDR3 is TGTGCCAGCAGTAAAAGCGGAGAATACGAGCAGTACTTC. It yields the protein CASSKSGEYEQYF.

The V call is TRBV2, the J call TRBJ1-5, with TRBD1 matching 8 bases. The CDR3 is 16 amino acids. Unmatched junction bases numbered 11, after V lost 7 bases and J lost 3 bases. The germline gives CDR1 SNHLY, CDR2 FYNNEI. The CDR3 region is CASTNDGDRNNQPQHF. The DNA for the CDR3 is TGTGCCAGCACTAACGACGGGGACAGGAACAATCAGCCCCAGCATTTT.

CDR3 DNA sequence: TGTGCCAGCGCGCCTGGAGGTATCTACGAGCAGTACTTC. It yields the protein CASAPGGIYEQYF. V gene TRBV12-3 or TRBV12-4 combines with J gene TRBJ2-7; a possible D gene is TRBD2 (5 bases). The CDR3 has 13 residues. V was trimmed by 8 bases and J by 3 bases, leaving 14 bases between them.

This clonotype was seen a handful of times. V and J are TRBV27 and TRBJ2-7, with D unclear. V was trimmed by 10 bases and J by 4 bases, leaving 14 bases between them. The CDR3 covers 12 residues. Per germline, CDR1 MNHEY and CDR2 SMNVEV (reference sequence). The CDR3 DNA reads as TGTGCCACCCTGGACCATTTTTACGAGCAGTACTTC. This translates into CATLDHFYEQYF.

This clonotype has a handful of counts. The CDR3 DNA reads as TGCAGTGCTAGTGGGGCTAGCGGCAAGACCTCCTACGAGCAGTACTTC. This gives the protein CSASGASGKTSYEQYF. The chain recombines TRBV20-1 with TRBJ2-4; TRBD2 matches 7 bases. The end of the DNA fits TRBJ2-7 better, so the J call may be wrong. The CDR3 consists of 16 residues. In germline, CDR1 is DFQATT, CDR2 SNEGSKA (reference sequence).

This clonotype was seen more than once but under ten times. The CDR3, as DNA: TGCAGTGCAGGCGGGAGAAATTTCTACGAGCAGTACTTC. Protein: CSAGGRNFYEQYF. This chain joins TRBV20-1 and TRBJ2-7; 7 positions agree with TRBD2. From germline, CDR1 is DFQATT and CDR2 SNEGSKA (reference sequence). The CDR3 is 13 amino acids. V was pared by 6 bases and J by 3 bases, with 8 bases of the junction left unmatched.